This TCR beta chain was obtained from a study of cytomegalovirus exposure and HLA in healthy donors. Study-level points and caveats: Accurate HLA-A and HLA-B prediction from TCR beta sequences was reported for most subjects. Per a later analysis, HLA-associated TCR beta chains showed more clonal expansion than other, equally common TCR beta chains. Among the CMV-associated chains, a few were confirmed in vitro as specific for CMV antigens. Available immune exposure information covered CMV serostatus only.

On this clone itself: What it binds is unknown.

PCR primers comprised 60 Vbeta and 13 Jbeta primers. This table comes from immunoSEQ multiplex PCR, and its TCRdb copy is limited to in-frame clones, with some not included. The sample lists 80,000 to 100,000 clones, 80% to 85% occurring once. This receptor was identified in a middle-aged man in good health and CMV-seronegative. The specimen sequenced was PBMCs.

The CDR3 region is CASSMTGQANYGYTF. The CDR3, as DNA: TGTGCCAGCAGTATGACAGGGCAAGCTAACTATGGCTACACCTTC. The rearrangement uses TRBV6-1 and TRBJ1-2, with 7 bases identical to TRBD1. Germline V gene sequence: CDR1 MNHNS, CDR2 SASEGT. V was clipped by 5 bases and J by 0 bases; unmatched bases: 6. This CDR3 is 15 amino acids long.